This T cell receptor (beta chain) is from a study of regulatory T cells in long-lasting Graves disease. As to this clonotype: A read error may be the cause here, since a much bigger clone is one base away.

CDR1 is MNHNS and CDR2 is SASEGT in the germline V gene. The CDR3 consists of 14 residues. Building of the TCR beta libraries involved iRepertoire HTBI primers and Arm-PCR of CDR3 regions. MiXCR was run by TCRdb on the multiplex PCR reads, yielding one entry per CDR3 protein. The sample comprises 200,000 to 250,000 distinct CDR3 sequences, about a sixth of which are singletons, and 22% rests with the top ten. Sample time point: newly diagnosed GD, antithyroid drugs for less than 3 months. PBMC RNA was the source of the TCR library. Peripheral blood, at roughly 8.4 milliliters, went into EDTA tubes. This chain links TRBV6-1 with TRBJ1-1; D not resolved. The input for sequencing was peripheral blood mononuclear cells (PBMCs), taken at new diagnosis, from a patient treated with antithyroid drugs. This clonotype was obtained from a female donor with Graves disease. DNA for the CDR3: TGTGCCATCAGTGAAGCGCAAAAGGACACTGAAGCTTTCTTT. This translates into CAISEAQKDTEAFF.